Sequencing of this T cell receptor (beta chain) was carried out in a study of blood T cell repertoires in COVID-19. Study-level information: T cells, B-cell-depleted T cells, or PBMCs provided the cDNA or gDNA that served as material.

This clone was seen a few times. Source study methods: Reference gene primer amplification gave nucleated cell count estimates. Using immunoSEQ multiplex PCR, the repertoire was profiled, and TCRdb retains in-frame clones only, with some absent. V, J and clone size were drawn from that table, and D and trimming were deduced from the DNA. The sample comprises more than 200,000 clones, about 87% of which are singletons, and approximately 5.3% rests with the top ten. Patients of the Seattle cohort, enrolled during active infection, were followed longitudinally. Sequencing was carried out using peripheral blood. The receptor's source is a woman aged 55-69 years with COVID-19, enrolled during active disease.

The CDR3 region is CASSYSAGGTGNTIYF. The CDR3, as DNA: TGTGCCAGCAGTTACTCGGCGGGGGGAACTGGAAACACCATATATTTT. The chain couples TRBV6-5 to TRBJ1-3; perhaps TRBD1 as D (5 bases). This CDR3 is 16 amino acids long. V lost 0 bases and J 2 bases, leaving 11 bases between the germline ends. From germline, CDR1 is MNHEY and CDR2 SVGAGI.